This TCR beta chain was identified during a study of T cell responses to AZD1222 COVID-19 vaccine. Here immunoSEQ multiplex PCR was the method, and the copy in TCRdb shows in-frame clones only, minus some. The table records more than 85,000 clones, around 93% of them present only once. Study-wide points: Seropositivity was recorded at baseline in only a handful of AZD1222 recipients.

Of note for this clone: Its antigen is still unknown.

The CDR3 is made up of 15 amino acids. Germline V gene lookup returns CDR1 SGHTA and CDR2 FQGNSA. Losses at the gene ends were 6 bases for V and 5 bases for J; bases not matched to a gene: 12. Sequenced material: peripheral blood, taken on day 0 of AZD1222 vaccination. This TCR was sampled from an adult in good health. The chain combines TRBV7-2 with TRBJ1-1; 7 nucleotides match TRBD1. The CDR3 nucleotides are TGTGCCAGCAGGAAGGCGGACAGGTTTTGGACTGAAGCTTTCTTT. This codes for CASRKADRFWTEAFF.